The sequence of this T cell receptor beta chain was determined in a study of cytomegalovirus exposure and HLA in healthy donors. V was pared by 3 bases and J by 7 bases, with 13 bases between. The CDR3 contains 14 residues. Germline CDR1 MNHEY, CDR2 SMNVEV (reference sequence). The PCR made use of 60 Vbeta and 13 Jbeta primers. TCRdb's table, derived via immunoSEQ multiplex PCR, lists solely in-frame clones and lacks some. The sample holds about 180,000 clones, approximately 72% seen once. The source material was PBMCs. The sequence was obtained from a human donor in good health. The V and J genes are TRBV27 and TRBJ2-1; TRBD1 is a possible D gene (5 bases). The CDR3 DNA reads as TGTGCCAGCAGTTTTCAGGGTCCGGCTAATGAGCAGTTCTTC. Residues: CASSFQGPANEQFF.